The T cell receptor (beta chain) described here comes from a study of cytomegalovirus exposure and HLA in healthy donors. Study results and limitations: Trimming of TCR beta V- and J-genes showed a link, identified in a later analysis, to a missense DCLRE1C variant.

From germline, CDR1 is LNHDA and CDR2 SQIVND (reference sequence). This CDR3 is built from 14 residues. V was cut by 8 bases and J by 2 bases, with 13 bases left in between. Donors counted as nominally healthy when sampled, yet unrecorded immune exposures were likely. The study ran its PCR with 60 Vbeta and 13 Jbeta primers. The repertoire was sequenced with immunoSEQ multiplex PCR; TCRdb's copy has only in-frame clones and lacks some. The sample holds about 90,000 clones; around 74% are singletons and the top ten take roughly 2%. This clone was counted only a few times. Its target is unknown. The rearrangement uses TRBV19 and TRBJ1-5, with D perhaps matching TRBD1 (5 bases). This sequence was found in a boy aged 10-17 years in good health and CMV-seronegative. The sequencing sample was made of PBMCs. In DNA form, the CDR3 reads TGTGCCAGTGGCGGAGGGGAGGGCAATCAGCCCCAGCATTTT. Amino acid sequence: CASGGGEGNQPQHF.